This TCR beta chain was profiled in a study of long-term antiretroviral therapy in people with HIV. Whole-study context: The earliest samples predate the 2015 immediate-ART recommendation by about a decade.

Per germline, CDR1 SGHAT and CDR2 FQNNGV. Losses at the gene ends were 0 bases for V and 4 bases for J; bases not matched to a gene: 17. CDR3 length: 20 amino acids. Version v3.0 of the immunoSEQ assay ran at survey level. This table comes from immunoSEQ multiplex PCR, and its TCRdb copy is limited to in-frame clones, with some not included. This sample has approximately 11,000 clones, with approximately 90% found just once. Participants with HIV, all of them, were treated in the United States. The samples, holding roughly 0.95-11 million cryopreserved PBMC, were thawed before DNA extraction was carried out. Study observations and caveats: Relative to transplant donor controls, diversity remained lower despite increasing after ART.

In regard to this clone: The antigen remains unidentified.

The sequence derives from a woman aged 40-49 years with HIV. The chain recombines TRBV11-2 with TRBJ2-3, with 9 bases identical to TRBD1. Material: unsorted PBMCs, obtained 0.2 years before starting antiretroviral therapy. This chain's CDR3 is CASSLEGSSGTGIDADTQYF. The DNA of the CDR3 is TGTGCCAGCAGCTTAGAAGGGTCTTCCGGGACAGGGATTGATGCAGATACGCAGTATTTT.